Presented here are 12 T cell receptor beta chains from one specimen sequenced in a study of T cell responses to AZD1222 COVID-19 vaccine. The method was immunoSEQ multiplex PCR; TCRdb's version includes in-frame clones alone and lacks a portion of them. The table includes under 70,000 clones, 79% detected once. This specimen consisted of peripheral blood, obtained on day 0 of MenACWY control vaccination. These receptors were taken from an adult in good health.

This sequence joins TRBV6-1 and TRBJ1-2; D is unclear. Germline CDR1 is MNHNS and CDR2 is SASEGT. The CDR3 totals 13 residues. Trimming shortened V by 1 base and J by 3 bases, and 6 bases separated the two germline ends. The CDR3 loop reads CASSEGQHYGYTF. The DNA for the CDR3 is TGTGCCAGCAGTGAAGGGCAGCACTATGGCTACACCTTC.

The chain combines TRBV11-1 with TRBJ2-6, with a possible D match to TRBD1 (5 bases). Trimming removed 3 bases at V and 2 bases at J, with 11 bases between. The CDR3 is made up of 16 amino acids. Germline V gene sequence: CDR1 SGHAT, CDR2 FQDESV (reference sequence). The chain's CDR3 is CASSFQGIPGANVLTF. In nucleotides, the CDR3 is TGTGCCAGCAGCTTCCAGGGTATCCCTGGGGCCAACGTCCTGACTTTC.

The genes are TRBV11-3 and TRBJ2-1; either TRBD1 or TRBD2 may supply D (5 bases each). This CDR3 contains 15 residues. Trimming removed 2 bases at V and 5 bases at J, with 13 bases between. The germline CDR1 and CDR2 sequences are SGHNT and YENEEA. CDR3 in amino acids: CASSLQGADNNEQFF. CDR3 in DNA: TGTGCCAGCAGCTTACAGGGAGCAGATAACAATGAGCAGTTCTTC.

The chain links TRBV19 to TRBJ2-2; tentatively, D is TRBD1 (5 bases). V lost 3 bases and J 7 bases, leaving 18 bases between the germline ends. The germline CDR1 and CDR2 sequences are LNHDA and SQIVND (reference sequence). This CDR3 has 16 residues. The CDR3 region has the DNA TGTGCCAGTAGTATTGGGGCCAGGCCTTCGGGCGGGGAGCTGTTTTTT. Translating it yields CASSIGARPSGGELFF.

The chain links TRBV2 to TRBJ2-7, with 8 nucleotides matching TRBD1. The junction had 18 bases not matched to a gene; V was cut back by 11 bases and J by 6 bases. The CDR3 is 15 residues long. Germline CDR1 SNHLY, CDR2 FYNNEI. The CDR3: CACRTSGTGGREQYF. For the CDR3, the DNA is TGTGCCTGCCGAACCTCCGGGACAGGCGGGCGCGAGCAGTACTTC.

CDR3 nucleotides: TGCAGCGTGCGGGGCGAGAACTATGGCTACACCTTC. This gives the protein CSVRGENYGYTF. The chain is built from TRBV29-1 and TRBJ1-2, with TRBD1 as a possible D gene (5 bases). V was cut by 6 bases and J by 2 bases, with 10 bases left in between. Germline loops: CDR1 SQVTM, CDR2 ANQGSEA. The CDR3 sequence is 12 residues long.

This clone was seen only once. This chain connects TRBV30 to TRBJ1-2, with D tentatively TRBD1 (5 bases). Germline lookup yields CDR1 GTSNPN and CDR2 SVGIG (reference sequence). V was pared by 2 bases and J by 4 bases, with 17 bases between. There are 15 residues in the CDR3. Written as DNA, the CDR3 is TGTGCCTGGAGTCGGGGTTTGACAGATTCCTATGGCTACACCTTC. This codes for CAWSRGLTDSYGYTF.

This rearrangement joins TRBV19 to TRBJ2-1; 10 bases align to TRBD2. This CDR3 has 16 residues. The V gene end was trimmed by 1 base and the J gene end by 2 bases; junction bases not matched to a gene: 2. Germline CDR1 reads LNHDA; CDR2 reads SQIVND (reference sequence). The CDR3 DNA reads TGTGCCAGTAGTATAGGGGGGACTAGCGCCTACAATGAGCAGTTCTTC. The encoded protein is CASSIGGTSAYNEQFF. Drawing the rest from reference TRBV19 and TRBJ2-1, the complete variable domain is DGGITQSPKYLFRKEGQNVTLSCEQNLNHDAMYWYRQDPGQGLRLIYYSQIVNDFQKGDIAEGYSVSREKKESFPLTVTSAQKNPTAFYLCASSIGGTSAYNEQFFGPGTRLTVL.

The genes are TRBV3-1 (or the pseudogene TRBV3-2) and TRBJ2-7; D remains ambiguous. Germline V CDR1 and CDR2: LGHDT, YNNKEL (reference sequence). V was pared by 0 bases and J by 1 base, with 7 bases between. This CDR3 spans 14 amino acids. This chain's CDR3 is CASSQDGQSYEQYF. DNA of the CDR3: TGTGCCAGCAGCCAAGATGGGCAGTCCTACGAGCAGTACTTC.

The genes are TRBV6-5 and TRBJ2-2, with a possible D match to TRBD2 (5 bases). The V and J ends lost 6 bases and 3 bases respectively, with 11 bases between them. CDR1 is MNHEY and CDR2 is SVGAGI in the germline V gene. This CDR3 is built from 14 residues. CDR3: CASRPGLDTGELFF. In DNA form, the CDR3 reads TGTGCCAGCAGACCCGGACTGGACACCGGGGAGCTGTTTTTT.

This chain's CDR3 is CASSKRQGDTGELFF. The CDR3, as DNA: TGCGCCAGCAGCAAGAGACAGGGAGATACCGGGGAGCTGTTTTTT. The gene calls are TRBV5-1 and TRBJ2-2; 7 positions match TRBD1. CDR3 size: 15 residues. Germline CDR1 reads SGHRS; CDR2 reads YFSETQ. With 4 bases clipped from V and 5 bases from J, the junction kept 8 bases outside the gene matches.

The chain is built from TRBV5-5 and TRBJ2-7, with D perhaps matching TRBD1 or TRBD2 (6 bases each). The V end was cut by 2 bases, the J end by 7 bases, with 13 bases between. Germline CDR1 reads SGHKS; CDR2 reads YYEKEE (reference sequence). CDR3 length equals 13 residues. This CDR3 is CASSFRGRGEQYF. CDR3 bases: TGTGCCAGCAGCTTCCGGGGGCGCGGAGAGCAGTACTTC. Full variable domain (rest looked up from reference TRBV5-5 and TRBJ2-7): DAGVTQSPTHLIKTRGQQVTLRCSPISGHKSVSWYQQVLGQGPQFIFQYYEKEERGRGNFPDRFSARQFPNYSSELNVNALLLGDSALYLCASSFRGRGEQYFGPGTRLTVT.